This TCR beta chain originates from a study of T cells in localized non-small cell lung cancer. Findings and caveats of the study: Sequencing, confined to only one tumor region, leaves heterogeneity possible. Longer survival (overall) was linked to higher T cell density in blood. Clonality peaked in uninvolved adjacent lung rather than tumor. In adjacent lung appeared a median around 56 of the top 100 tumor clones.

Assay: immunoSEQ multiplex PCR; the TCRdb copy retains only in-frame clones and omits some. The sample holds 6,400 or so clones; around 40% are singletons and the top ten take roughly 7.7%. This clone is categorized as medium-sized. The antigen remains unidentified. The germline V gene has CDR1 SGHNT and CDR2 YENEEA. Trimming removed 7 bases from V and 5 bases from J, with 17 bases in between. The CDR3 has 15 residues. The sequence derives from a man between 40 and 69 years old with stage III lung adenocarcinoma. The rearrangement uses TRBV11-3 and TRBJ2-2; D ambiguous. The material sequenced was lung tumor tissue, taken before any cancer treatment. CDR3 in amino acids: CASTSRAGGTGELFF. The CDR3 nucleotides are TGTGCCAGCACCTCAAGGGCAGGTGGGACCGGGGAGCTGTTTTTT.